A single sample is the source of the 11 T cell receptor beta chains below, sequenced in a study of blood T cell repertoires in COVID-19. Assay used: immunoSEQ multiplex PCR; TCRdb lists only in-frame clones, some missing. The sample holds approximately 230,000 clones, 80% to 90% seen once. The source material was PBMCs or T cells enriched from blood (not recorded which). Source of these receptors: a man aged 35 to 55 who had recovered from COVID-19.

CDR3 protein: CASSLDSYGYTF. The CDR3 DNA follows: TGTGCCAGCAGCTTGGACAGCTATGGCTACACCTTC. The chain joins TRBV7-2 to TRBJ1-2, with D possibly being TRBD1 (6 bases). The germline V and J ends were trimmed by 3 bases and 4 bases, with 6 bases remaining between them. Germline CDR1 and CDR2: SGHTA and FQGNSA. This CDR3 is 12 amino acids long.

The V and J genes are TRBV28 and TRBJ1-3, with TRBD1 matching over 7 bases. CDR3 size: 14 residues. The V and J ends lost 7 bases and 4 bases, in that order; junction bases with no gene match: 7. The V gene's germline CDR1 is MDHEN and CDR2 SYDVKM. The CDR3 DNA is TGTGCCAGCAAGGTACAGGGGACAGGAAACACCATATATTTT. This encodes CASKVQGTGNTIYF.

The chain employs TRBV18 and TRBJ2-1, with D tentatively TRBD1 (7 bases). Germline CDR1 is KGHSH and CDR2 is LQKENI. The ends were cut back, 6 bases at V and 9 bases at J, with 24 bases in the middle. The CDR3 totals 16 residues. CDR3 region: CASSLYGPGAGGEQFF. The CDR3 DNA follows: TGTGCCAGCTCCCTATACGGCCCGGGGGCAGGGGGTGAGCAGTTCTTC.

This clone was recorded a few times. The chain joins TRBV5-1 to TRBJ2-5; D remains ambiguous. CDR1 and CDR2 from the germline V gene are SGHRS and YFSETQ. The CDR3 runs to 14 residues. The V and J ends lost 2 bases and 1 base respectively, with 9 bases between them. CDR3 coding DNA: TGCGCCAGCAGCTTTCGGGTCCTCCAAGAGACCCAGTACTTC. Protein sequence: CASSFRVLQETQYF.

This chain links TRBV4-3 with TRBJ1-1; the D is unclear. This CDR3 contains 15 residues. The V end lost 3 bases, the J end lost 3 bases, and 14 bases lay between the germline ends. CDR1 and CDR2 from the germline V gene are LGHNA and YSLEER. CDR3 protein: CASSQAPGLHTEAFF. The CDR3 DNA sequence: TGCGCCAGCAGCCAGGCACCCGGACTGCACACTGAAGCTTTCTTT.

This chain links TRBV7-2 with TRBJ2-1, with D perhaps matching TRBD2 (6 bases). The V end lost 0 bases, the J end lost 6 bases, and 12 bases lay between the germline ends. Germline V gene sequence: CDR1 SGHTA, CDR2 FQGNSA. The CDR3 contains 15 residues. CDR3 nucleotides: TGTGCCAGCAGCTTAGCTGTCGGGGGTGGCAATGAGCAGTTCTTC. Protein product: CASSLAVGGGNEQFF.

This rearrangement joins TRBV28 to TRBJ1-3; TRBD1 matches at 9 bases. V was pared by 5 bases and J by 9 bases, with 5 bases of the junction left unmatched. The CDR3 is 13 residues long. CDR1 MDHEN and CDR2 SYDVKM come from the germline V gene. In nucleotides, the CDR3 is TGTGCCAGCAGTGCCGGGACAGGGATCACCATATATTTT. It specifies CASSAGTGITIYF.

This sequence joins TRBV19 and TRBJ1-2; TRBD1 matches at 7 bases. The CDR3 contains 12 residues. CDR1 is LNHDA and CDR2 is SQIVND in the germline V gene (reference sequence). V shed 6 bases and J 7 bases; nucleotides not matched to a gene: 5. CDR3 loop: CASRQGESGYTF. Here the CDR3 DNA reads TGTGCCAGTAGGCAGGGGGAATCTGGCTACACCTTC.

The CDR3 sequence is CASSRTSGRLSGANVLTF. CDR3 DNA: TGTGCCAGCAGCCGGACTAGCGGGAGACTCTCTGGGGCCAACGTCCTGACTTTC. The chain carries TRBV7-9 and TRBJ2-6; 13 nucleotides align to TRBD2. The CDR3 has 18 amino acids. V lost 5 bases to trimming and J lost 0 bases; unmatched junction nucleotides: 4. Germline V CDR1 and CDR2: SEHNR, FQNEAQ (reference sequence).

This chain joins TRBV11-1 and TRBJ2-1, with 10 bases aligning to TRBD2. CDR1 SGHAT and CDR2 FQDESV come from the germline V gene (reference sequence). This CDR3 has 16 amino acids. The ends lost 2 bases at V and 7 bases at J; junction bases unmatched: 8. The DNA for the CDR3 is TGTGCCAGCAGCTTAAGTCTAGCGGGAGTCTTAAATGAGCAGTTCTTC. It is translated as CASSLSLAGVLNEQFF. The entire variable domain, with the rest obtained from reference TRBV11-1 and TRBJ2-1, is as follows: EAEVAQSPRYKITEKSQAVAFWCDPISGHATLYWYRQILGQGPELLVQFQDESVVDDSQLPKDRFSAERLKGVDSTLKIQPAELGDSAMYLCASSLSLAGVLNEQFFGPGTRLTVL.

V is TRBV4-1 and J is TRBJ2-1; D is perhaps TRBD2 (7 bases). The CDR3 length is 14 residues. Germline V gene data show CDR1 as MGHRA and CDR2 as YSYEKL. Trimming stripped 7 bases from V and 6 bases from J, with 16 bases between. CDR3 DNA sequence: TGCGCCAGCAACTTTGGGGGGGCAAGCAATGAGCAGTTCTTC. Translating it yields CASNFGGASNEQFF.